This T cell receptor (beta chain) stems from a study of cytomegalovirus exposure and HLA in healthy donors. Trimming took 1 base from V and 2 from J; bases not matched to a gene: 9. This CDR3 contains 19 residues. Germline lookup yields CDR1 SGDLS and CDR2 YYNGEE. Study-wide points: What was likely a sequencing artifact was a cluster of highly shared sequence variants.

About this clone: What it binds is unknown.

The PCR ran on 60 Vbeta and 13 Jbeta primers. Assay used: immunoSEQ multiplex PCR; TCRdb lists only in-frame clones, some missing. The sample includes around 180,000 clones, more than 75% seen only once; the top ten take roughly 0.23%. Those who donated were healthy bone marrow donors. The sequence derives from a girl less than two years old in good health and CMV-seronegative. V and J are TRBV9 and TRBJ2-6, with 10 bases aligning to TRBD1. Specimen: PBMCs. CDR3 residues: CASSVNDRGLLTGANVLTF. Written as DNA, the CDR3 is TGTGCCAGCAGCGTAAACGACAGGGGGCTTTTGACTGGGGCCAACGTCCTGACTTTC.